This T cell receptor (beta chain) is from a study of blood T cell repertoires in COVID-19. Across the whole study: Samples came from the United States, Italy and Spain, spanning acute and convalescent COVID-19. T cells, B-cell-depleted T cells, or PBMCs provided the cDNA or gDNA that served as material.

The CDR3 length is 13 residues. Germline V gene sequence: CDR1 LGHDT, CDR2 YNNKEL (reference sequence). Trimming removed 2 bases from V and 7 bases from J, with 12 bases in between. The protocol was immunoSEQ multiplex PCR, while the TCRdb copy is restricted to in-frame clones and leaves out a portion. This table has 200,000 or so clones, roughly 90% appearing once. Seattle enrolled patients during active infection and tracked them longitudinally. This receptor was identified in a man aged 55 to 70 with COVID-19, enrolled during active disease. The sample taken for sequencing was peripheral blood. J is TRBJ2-7 and V is TRBV3-1 (or the pseudogene TRBV3-2); D remains ambiguous. The CDR3 DNA follows: TGTGCCAGCAGCCAATTTGGGCCATTAGAGCAGTACTTC. This encodes CASSQFGPLEQYF.